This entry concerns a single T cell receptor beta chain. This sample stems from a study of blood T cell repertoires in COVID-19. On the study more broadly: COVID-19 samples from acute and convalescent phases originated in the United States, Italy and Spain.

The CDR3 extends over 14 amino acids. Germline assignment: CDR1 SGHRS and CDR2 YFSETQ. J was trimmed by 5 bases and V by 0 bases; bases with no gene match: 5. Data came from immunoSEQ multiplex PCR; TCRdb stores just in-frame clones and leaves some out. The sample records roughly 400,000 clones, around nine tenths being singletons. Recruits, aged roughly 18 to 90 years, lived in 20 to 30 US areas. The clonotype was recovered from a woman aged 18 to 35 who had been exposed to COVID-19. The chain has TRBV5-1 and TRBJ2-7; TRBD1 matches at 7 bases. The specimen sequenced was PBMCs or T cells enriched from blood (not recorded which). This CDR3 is CASSLGQGWDEQYF. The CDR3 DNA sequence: TGCGCCAGCAGCTTGGGACAGGGCTGGGACGAGCAGTACTTC. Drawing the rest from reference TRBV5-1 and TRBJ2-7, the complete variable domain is KAGVTQTPRYLIKTRGQQVTLSCSPISGHRSVSWYQQTPGQGLQFLFEYFSETQRNKGNFPGRFSGRQFSNSRSEMNVSTLELGDSALYLCASSLGQGWDEQYFGPGTRLTVT.